This TCR beta chain was captured by sequencing in a study of cytomegalovirus exposure and HLA in healthy donors (dated by TCRdb to 2015 to 2018). Looking at the study overall: The 666 repertoires of the first cohort and the 110 or so validation repertoires were produced on the same platform, according to a later analysis. A separate validation cohort of about 110 different subjects was used in addition to the roughly 640-subject first cohort. The study aimed to test whether signatures of past pathogen exposure could be identified by cataloging public T cell receptors. To predict cytomegalovirus infection status, the study brought together high-throughput TCR immunosequencing, statistical association of individual TCRs with disease status, and machine learning.

Separate from the roughly 700-subject first cohort, the validation cohort of 120 subjects was the group to which the donors belonged. The library was made by the immunoSEQ multiplex PCR assay. The study's processing was this. A statistical classification framework was developed to diagnose cytomegalovirus status using the catalog of TCR beta chain sequences. Here the immuneACCESS table is served through TCRdb, limited to in-frame sequences with V and J called. Missing clones are a known gap in these copies; in checked studies unresolved V genes cover under half, and the rest lacks a known reason. That table supplies the V and J calls and clone size; D and trimming were determined from the DNA. The sample data list 200,000 to 250,000 clones, and 85% to 95% of these were observed just once. Of the sample, roughly 1% falls within the top ten clones. Broad study findings and their caveats: In both the original and validation cohorts, the classifier was reported to diagnose cytomegalovirus status with high specificity and sensitivity. Across donors, most TCR sequences were observed very rarely, whereas some public TCRs were present in many individuals. Subsequent analysis determined that TCRs grouped into clusters in the first cohort also showed a tendency toward co-occurrence across the roughly 110 validation repertoires, and approximately 94% of cluster scores exceeded 0. According to the authors, the approach could potentially be generalized to other disease states and immunological phenotypes. In vitro tests confirmed that three of the cytomegalovirus-associated TCR beta chains recognize cytomegalovirus antigens. All 130 or so repertoires were used to score co-occurrence in the validation cohort in a later analysis, because that analysis had no HLA typing for the cohort. A total of 150 or so TCR beta chains were listed by the study as associated with cytomegalovirus.

This clone occurred a few times. What this receptor recognizes is not known. No per-base quality is available; no much larger clone lies one base away. The CDR3 covers 16 residues, taking in both the cysteine and the phenylalanine. The sequence is cut down to CDR3 DNA, 48 bases in frame from base 1. CDR1 SGHRS and CDR2 YFSETQ are derived from the germline V gene. Trimming removed 0 bases from V and 6 bases from J; the gene matches leave 5 bases unexplained. The sequence derives from a young woman in good health and CMV-seronegative. The chain is encoded by TRBV5-1 joined to TRBJ2-1, with TRBD1 matching 11 junction bases. Sample: PBMCs. The CDR3 amino acid sequence is: CASSLGPGTGGNEQFF. The nucleotide sequence is TGCGCCAGCAGCTTGGGACCCGGGACAGGGGGCAATGAGCAGTTCTTC.